One and the same sample provided the 22 T cell receptor beta chains below, sequenced in a study of long-term antiretroviral therapy in people with HIV. Survey level was the resolution at which the v3.0 immunoSEQ assay ran. TCRdb's copy holds only in-frame clones and misses some; the assay was immunoSEQ multiplex PCR. Here the sample spans 45,000 to 50,000 clones, about 86% being singletons. Sequences were derived from unsorted PBMCs, sampled 0.8 years after starting antiretroviral therapy. The receptors shown here come from a woman under 30 with HIV.

This chain's CDR3 is CASSLDTGGETQYF. The CDR3 nucleotides read TGCGCCAGCAGCTTGGATACTGGAGGAGAGACCCAGTACTTC. V usage is TRBV5-1 and J usage is TRBJ2-5; a weak D match, TRBD2 (5 bases). CDR1 SGHRS and CDR2 YFSETQ come from the germline V gene. With 0 bases removed from V and 4 bases from J, the gap between germline ends came to 10 bases. The CDR3 is made up of 14 amino acids.

The V call is TRBV23-1, the J call TRBJ2-5, with a tentative D call TRBD1 (6 bases). TRBV23-1 carries the ORF label, with uncertain function. With 0 bases removed from V and 3 bases from J, the gap between germline ends came to 11 bases. The CDR3 contains 15 residues. The CDR3 sequence is CASSQSPGQKETQYF. The CDR3 bases are TGCGCCAGCAGTCAATCTCCGGGACAAAAAGAGACCCAGTACTTC.

V gene TRBV11-2 combines with J gene TRBJ2-1, with D possibly TRBD2 on 6 matching bases. The V gene's germline CDR1 is SGHAT and CDR2 FQNNGV. The CDR3 consists of 16 residues. V was shortened by 6 bases and J by 1 base, with 16 bases between the two germline ends. DNA of the CDR3: TGTGCCAGCAGGCAGAGAGCGGGTGGGTCCTACAATGAGCAGTTCTTC. It is translated as CASRQRAGGSYNEQFF.

V is TRBV21-1 and J is TRBJ2-7; the listed D gene, TRBD2, was not tested against the DNA. TRBV21-1 is assigned pseudogene status. This CDR3 is built from 15 residues. The CDR3 loop is CASSKESGSSYEQYF. The CDR3 DNA reads TGTGCCAGCAGCAAAGAGAGCGGCAGCTCCTACGAGCAGTACTTC.

This clone occurred a few times. This chain connects TRBV4-1 to TRBJ2-7; D gene ambiguous. In germline, CDR1 is MGHRA, CDR2 YSYEKL. This CDR3 contains 13 residues. The V and J ends lost 1 base and 4 bases respectively, with 8 bases between them. CDR3 sequence: CASSQASGYEQYF. DNA of the CDR3: TGCGCCAGCAGCCAAGCATCCGGGTACGAGCAGTACTTC.

The gene calls are TRBV28 and TRBJ1-1; D is unclear. The ends were cut back, 5 bases at V and 3 bases at J, with 10 bases in the middle. This CDR3 is 13 amino acids long. CDR1 MDHEN and CDR2 SYDVKM come from the germline V gene. This CDR3 is CASSTTAYTEAFF. The DNA for the CDR3 is TGTGCCAGCAGTACAACGGCCTACACTGAAGCTTTCTTT.

The V and J genes are TRBV7-9 and TRBJ2-7, with D possibly matching TRBD2 (5 bases). The germline CDR1 and CDR2 sequences are SEHNR and FQNEAQ (reference sequence). Trimming stripped 5 bases from V and 6 bases from J, with 20 bases between. This CDR3 is 15 amino acids long. The CDR3 region is CASSHSEVAVGEQYF. CDR3 in DNA: TGTGCCAGCAGCCACTCGGAGGTCGCCGTAGGCGAGCAGTACTTC.

The chain recombines TRBV7-2 with TRBJ2-7; tentative D call: TRBD1 (6 bases). V shed 1 base and J shed 5 bases, with 12 bases lying between them. Germline CDR1 SGHTA, CDR2 FQGNSA. The CDR3 spans 14 residues. In DNA form, the CDR3 reads TGTGCCAGCAGCTTAGTTTGGGGGCAGGACGAGCAGTACTTC. This codes for CASSLVWGQDEQYF.

This sequence joins TRBV10-3 and TRBJ2-7, with 9 bases that match TRBD1. This CDR3 comprises 15 residues. Per the germline V gene, CDR1 is ENHRY and CDR2 is SYGVKD. Trimming removed 2 bases from V and 4 bases from J; junction bases left unmatched: 6. The CDR3 DNA follows: TGTGCCATCAGTGAGGGGGGACAGGGTTCGTACGAGCAGTACTTC. Translated: CAISEGGQGSYEQYF.

The chain uses TRBV6-6 and TRBJ1-4; 8 nucleotides agree with TRBD1. The germline V gene encodes CDR1 MNHNY and CDR2 SVGAGI (reference sequence). The ends lost 0 bases at V and 5 bases at J; junction bases unmatched: 2. This CDR3 is 15 amino acids long. The CDR3 bases are TGTGCCAGCAGTTACTCGGACAGGGAGAATGAAAAACTGTTTTTT. Protein product: CASSYSDRENEKLFF.

This sequence joins TRBV5-1 and TRBJ2-3; TRBD1 matches at 7 bases. Germline lookup yields CDR1 SGHRS and CDR2 YFSETQ. The CDR3 sequence is 16 residues long. Unmatched junction bases numbered 9, after V lost 4 bases and J lost 1 base. The CDR3 DNA sequence: TGCGCCAGCAGCGCCGTACAGGGGTTACGCACAGATACGCAGTATTTT. Its translation: CASSAVQGLRTDTQYF.

The chain is built from TRBV7-3 and TRBJ2-2, with D hard to call. The CDR3 consists of 13 residues. Trimming took off 5 bases at V and 0 bases at J, with 4 bases between the two ends. Per germline, CDR1 SGHTA and CDR2 FQGTGA. CDR3 nucleotide sequence: TGTGCCAGCAGCCCGACGAACACCGGGGAGCTGTTTTTT. Protein product: CASSPTNTGELFF.

This clone was seen a few times. This chain links TRBV28 with TRBJ2-7; TRBD2 aligns across 9 bases. Germline loops: CDR1 MDHEN, CDR2 SYDVKM. Trimming removed 5 bases from V and 2 bases from J; junction bases left unmatched: 13. The CDR3 is 17 residues long. CDR3 region: CASSPTPGLAKPYEQYF. In nucleotides, the CDR3 is TGTGCCAGCAGTCCAACTCCGGGACTAGCAAAGCCCTACGAGCAGTACTTC.

A few counts support this clone. The chain uses TRBV11-2 and TRBJ2-7, with 11 bases aligning to TRBD2. Per the germline V gene, CDR1 is SGHAT and CDR2 is FQNNGV. V lost 1 base to trimming and J lost 7 bases; unmatched junction nucleotides: 6. This CDR3 comprises 15 residues. CDR3: CASSLGASGRNEQYF. CDR3 nucleotides: TGTGCCAGCAGCTTAGGGGCTAGCGGGAGGAATGAGCAGTACTTC.

V usage is TRBV27 and J usage is TRBJ2-7; D unresolved. Trimming shortened V by 8 bases and J by 6 bases, and 17 bases separated the two germline ends. This CDR3 contains 13 residues. Germline V CDR1 and CDR2: MNHEY, SMNVEV (reference sequence). CDR3 region: CASRNSHGSEQYF. The CDR3 region has the DNA TGTGCCAGCCGGAACAGTCATGGTTCCGAGCAGTACTTC.

This chain links TRBV29-1 with TRBJ1-1; D not resolved. The CDR3 contains 15 residues. The germline gives CDR1 SQVTM, CDR2 ANQGSEA. The V and J ends lost 3 bases and 0 bases respectively, with 14 bases between them. The CDR3 spells CSVETLGRVNTEAFF. CDR3 in DNA: TGCAGCGTTGAGACCCTTGGACGGGTGAACACTGAAGCTTTCTTT.

This chain joins TRBV19 and TRBJ2-7, with 9 positions matching TRBD2. V was pared by 6 bases and J by 2 bases, with 5 bases of the junction left unmatched. CDR3 length: 14 amino acids. Per germline, CDR1 LNHDA and CDR2 SQIVND (reference sequence). CDR3 sequence (DNA): TGTGCCAGTAGGGGACTAGCAAAACCCTACGAGCAGTACTTC. It is translated as CASRGLAKPYEQYF.

Worth noting for this clone: The identical CDR3 is also encoded by other nucleotide sequences in the sample. The CDR3 DNA follows: TGTGCCAGCAGCTACCTCGGGGCTCCAAGCACAGATACGCAGTATTTT. Its protein product is CASSYLGAPSTDTQYF. The chain employs TRBV9 and TRBJ2-3, with D perhaps matching TRBD1 or TRBD2 (5 bases each). The CDR3 totals 16 residues. CDR1 is SGDLS and CDR2 is YYNGEE in the germline V gene. Trimming pared 4 bases from V and 0 bases from J, leaving 15 bases between.

The rearrangement joins TRBV9 to TRBJ1-2; TRBD1 aligns across 7 bases. The CDR3 sequence is 18 residues long. After removal of 2 bases from V and 1 base from J, the junction contained 14 bases not matched to a gene. The germline CDR1 and CDR2 sequences are SGDLS and YYNGEE. DNA of the CDR3: TGTGCCAGCAGCGTCGAACAGGGGCCACCAAAGAATAACTATGGCTACACCTTC. Amino acid sequence: CASSVEQGPPKNNYGYTF.

For this clone: Germline and junction disagree at one end, which may indicate a read error. The gene calls are TRBV7-2 and TRBJ2-7; TRBD1 aligns across 11 bases. Germline loops: CDR1 SGHTA, CDR2 FQGNSA. The CDR3 covers 14 residues. CDR3 amino acids: CASSLGQGAVEQYF. DNA of the CDR3: TGTGCCAGCAGTTTAGGACAGGGGGCGGTGGAGCAGTACTTC.

V gene TRBV19 combines with J gene TRBJ2-5, with D possibly being TRBD2 (6 bases). This CDR3 has 14 residues. V lost 3 bases to trimming and J lost 4 bases, with 12 bases between them. The germline V gene has CDR1 LNHDA and CDR2 SQIVND (reference sequence). CDR3 bases: TGTGCCAGTAGTATGGGAGGAGGGAGAGAGACCCAGTACTTC. This encodes CASSMGGGRETQYF.

The J gene is TRBJ2-1, the V gene TRBV11-3, with TRBD1 identical over 10 bases. V dropped 5 bases and J dropped 10; count of bases not matched to a gene: 14. CDR3 size: 16 residues. From germline, CDR1 is SGHNT and CDR2 YENEEA. The CDR3 loop is CASSNPFGTGDPEQFF. CDR3 bases: TGTGCCAGCAGCAATCCGTTCGGGACAGGGGACCCCGAGCAGTTCTTC.